What follows are 8 T cell receptor beta chains derived from one specimen sequenced in a study of blood T cell repertoires in COVID-19. The repertoire was sequenced with immunoSEQ multiplex PCR; TCRdb's copy has only in-frame clones and lacks some. Among 200,000 to 300,000 clones listed, roughly four fifths were seen once. The sample consisted of peripheral blood. The receptors stem from a man older than 75 with acute or convalescent COVID-19.

The rearrangement uses TRBV13 and TRBJ1-4; maybe TRBD1 (5 bases). Germline loops: CDR1 PRHDT, CDR2 FYEKMQ (reference sequence). The CDR3 totals 16 residues. V was trimmed by 5 bases and J by 6 bases, leaving 19 bases between them. The CDR3 protein is CASSKQGPGSDEKLFF. CDR3 DNA sequence: TGTGCCAGCAGCAAGCAGGGCCCCGGGTCGGATGAAAAACTGTTTTTT. Full variable domain (outside the CDR3, taken from reference TRBV13 and TRBJ1-4): AAGVIQSPRHLIKEKRETATLKCYPIPRHDTVYWYQQGPGQDPQFLISFYEKMQSDKGSIPDRFSAQQFSDYHSELNMSSLELGDSALYFCASSKQGPGSDEKLFFGSGTQLSVL.

The chain is built from TRBV20-1 and TRBJ1-2, with D possibly being TRBD1 (5 bases). Deletions cut 3 bases from V and 0 bases from J, with 11 bases between. The germline V gene encodes CDR1 DFQATT and CDR2 SNEGSKA (reference sequence). The CDR3 totals 14 residues. The CDR3 region has the DNA TGCAGTGCTAGTGGGGCGAAGACTAACTATGGCTACACCTTC. This translates into CSASGAKTNYGYTF.

As concerns this clone: Within the sample, other DNA sequences also encode this same CDR3. This chain links TRBV18 with TRBJ1-4, with 10 bases matching TRBD1. The V and J ends lost 2 bases and 6 bases, in that order; junction bases with no gene match: 0. The CDR3 has 14 amino acids. Germline CDR1 KGHSH, CDR2 LQKENI. CDR3 sequence (DNA): TGTGCCAGCTCACCAGGACAGGGGGATGAAAAACTGTTTTTT. Its protein product is CASSPGQGDEKLFF.

This clone was observed a single time. The V gene is TRBV4-2, the J gene TRBJ2-1; D gene unclear. V lost 1 base to trimming and J lost 7 bases, with 8 bases between them. In germline, CDR1 is LGHNA, CDR2 YNFKEQ. CDR3 size: 13 residues. Here the CDR3 reads CASSQVPLNEQFF. As DNA, the CDR3 is TGTGCCAGCAGCCAAGTCCCTCTAAATGAGCAGTTCTTC.

The rearrangement uses TRBV28 and TRBJ1-3; 8 bases line up with TRBD1. The CDR3 spans 16 residues. The V and J ends lost 3 bases and 8 bases, in that order; junction bases with no gene match: 12. The V gene's germline CDR1 is MDHEN and CDR2 SYDVKM. CDR3 in DNA: TGTGCCAGCAGTTTCGTGCGGGGACAGGTGGAGGACACCATATATTTT. Translating gives CASSFVRGQVEDTIYF.

The count of this clone is one. The chain uses TRBV5-8 and TRBJ1-4; TRBD1 might be the D (5 bases). Germline V gives CDR1 SGHTS, CDR2 YDEGEE. The V end lost 6 bases, the J end lost 7 bases, and 13 bases lay between the germline ends. The CDR3 covers 13 residues. This CDR3 is CASTWGGSEKLFF. CDR3 DNA: TGTGCCAGCACCTGGGGCGGGAGTGAAAAACTGTTTTTT.

The chain has TRBV4-1 and TRBJ2-1; TRBD2 matches at 9 bases. Germline V gene sequence: CDR1 MGHRA, CDR2 YSYEKL. The CDR3 is 16 amino acids. Trimming took 0 bases from V and 4 from J; bases not matched to a gene: 4. The CDR3 region is CASSQEASGTYNEQFF. The CDR3 region has the DNA TGCGCCAGCAGCCAAGAGGCTAGCGGGACATACAATGAGCAGTTCTTC.

V gene TRBV18 combines with J gene TRBJ2-5; TRBD1 is a possible D gene (5 bases). The CDR3 is 14 amino acids. Looked up from germline, CDR1 is KGHSH and CDR2 is LQKENI. V was cut by 6 bases and J by 5 bases, with 16 bases left in between. The chain's CDR3 is CASSKGLDTETQYF. In nucleotides, the CDR3 is TGTGCCAGCTCGAAGGGGCTAGATACTGAGACCCAGTACTTC.